Listed below are T cell receptor beta chains from one sample, sequenced in a study of T cell responses to AZD1222 COVID-19 vaccine. Some clones are missing from TCRdb's copy, which holds only in-frame ones; the method was immunoSEQ multiplex PCR. The table lists 150,000 to 200,000 clones, 80% to 95% of them singletons. The sequencing here drew on peripheral blood, taken on day 0 of AZD1222 vaccination. These TCRs come from an adult in good health. Each CDR3 is given with its conserved first and last residue. The order of the fields is V gene, D gene, CDR3 length, J gene, clone size, CDR3 DNA, CDR3 protein. The D gene is left open where the match is weak. The listing skips clone size in some rows; elsewhere it reads once, few, many or a size class.

TRBV25-1	NA	17	TRBJ1-4	NA	TGTGCCAGCAGTGAATCCCCCTCCCCCCGTGGTAATGAAAAACTGTTTTTT	CASSESPSPRGNEKLFF
TRBV3-1/TRBV3-2	NA	15	TRBJ2-7	NA	TGTGCCAGCAGCCAATCCGGGGTGCTCTCCTACGAGCAGTACTTC	CASSQSGVLSYEQYF
TRBV28	NA	15	TRBJ1-1	NA	TGTGCCAGCAGTGAGGGGACGGGAATGAACACTGAAGCTTTCTTT	CASSEGTGMNTEAFF
TRBV7-2	NA	13	TRBJ1-4	once	TGTGCCAGCAGCTCTGCAACTAATGAAAAACTGTTTTTT	CASSSATNEKLFF
TRBV28	TRBD2	16	TRBJ2-4	NA	TGTGCCAGCAGCCGACTAGCGACCCTAGCCAAAAACATTCAGTACTTC	CASSRLATLAKNIQYF
TRBV18	NA	13	TRBJ2-7	NA	TGTGCCAGCTCACCTCCCGGTTCCTACGAGCAGTACTTC	CASSPPGSYEQYF
TRBV4-2	TRBD1	14	TRBJ2-7	few	TGTGCCAGCGGAACACTAGGACAGGGCTACGAGCAGTACTTC	CASGTLGQGYEQYF
TRBV13	TRBD1	16	TRBJ2-2	NA	TGTGCCAGCAGCCACTGGACAGGGGAGGACACCGGGGAGCTGTTTTTT	CASSHWTGEDTGELFF
TRBV6-5	NA	16	TRBJ1-2	NA	TGTGCCAGCAGTTACTCGCGGCAGGGCGCTTTCTATGGCTACACCTTC	CASSYSRQGAFYGYTF
TRBV9	NA	12	TRBJ2-2	NA	TGTGCCAGCAGCGCGACACAGGGGGAGCTGTTTTTT	CASSATQGELFF
TRBV11-3	NA	13	TRBJ1-1	NA	TGTGCCAGCAGCTTGGGCAGCGAGCTTGAAGCTTTCTTT	CASSLGSELEAFF
TRBV18	NA	14	TRBJ1-6	NA	TGTGCCAGCTCACCGGGGGATCGGAGTTCACCCCTCCACTTT	CASSPGDRSSPLHF
TRBV5-6	NA	13	TRBJ2-7	NA	TGTGCCAGCAGCTTGACAGGGAGCTACGAGCAGTACTTC	CASSLTGSYEQYF
TRBV5-1	TRBD1	14	TRBJ1-1	NA	TGCGCCAGCAGCTTTGGGACAGACAACACTGAAGCTTTCTTT	CASSFGTDNTEAFF
TRBV5-8	NA	13	TRBJ2-5	once	TGTGCCAGCAGCCCCGACTTTCGGGAGACCCAGTACTTC	CASSPDFRETQYF
TRBV6-4	NA	15	TRBJ1-1	NA	TGTGCCAACCCCCCAGGTTTGGGGGCGTGCACTGAAGCTTTCTTT	CANPPGLGACTEAFF
TRBV27	TRBD1	18	TRBJ1-1	once	TGTGCCAGCAGTTTATCATCCGGGGACAGGCCTATGAACACTGAAGCTTTCTTT	CASSLSSGDRPMNTEAFF
TRBV12-5	NA	14	TRBJ1-5	NA	TGTGCTAGTGGGGGGGGACCCATTTATCAGCCCCAGCATTTT	CASGGGPIYQPQHF
TRBV7-9	TRBD1	17	TRBJ2-1	NA	TGTGCCAGCAGCTTAGCTCCTCAGGGGGTTGTTCACAATGAGCAGTTCTTC	CASSLAPQGVVHNEQFF
TRBV3-1/TRBV3-2	TRBD1	16	TRBJ1-2	NA	TGTGCCAGCAGCCAAGGATGGACAGGGGGCGGCTATGGCTACACCTTC	CASSQGWTGGGYGYTF
TRBV2	NA	12	TRBJ1-2	NA	TGTGCCAGCAGTGATGGAGAGCATGGCTACACCTTC	CASSDGEHGYTF
TRBV5-5	TRBD2	18	TRBJ2-5	NA	TGTGCCAGCAGCTTGGTCGCGGGACTAGCGGGAGGGATTGAGACCCAGTACTTC	CASSLVAGLAGGIETQYF
TRBV19	TRBD1	13	TRBJ1-2	NA	TGTGCCAGTAGTATCGGGACAGGGTATGGCTACACCTTC	CASSIGTGYGYTF
TRBV7-2	NA	16	TRBJ2-7	once	TGTGCCAGCAGCTTAGTGGGTTGGGGAGTCCTCGACGAGCAGTACTTC	CASSLVGWGVLDEQYF
TRBV6-5	NA	14	TRBJ2-7	NA	TGTGCCAGCAGTTACGGGTCCGTTACCTACGAGCAGTACTTC	CASSYGSVTYEQYF
TRBV24-1	NA	12	TRBJ2-3	NA	TGTGCCACCAGTGATTTGCACGAGGGCCAGTATTTT	CATSDLHEGQYF
TRBV3-1/TRBV3-2	NA	17	TRBJ1-4	few	TGTGCCAGCAGCCAAGATCGGTTTCAGGGATCAAATGAAAAACTGTTTTTT	CASSQDRFQGSNEKLFF
TRBV15	TRBD2	20	TRBJ2-5	NA	TGTGCCACCAGCATAAGGAGACTAAGAGCGGGGGTTCGGAGGGAAGAGACCCAGTACTTC	CATSIRRLRAGVRREETQYF
TRBV7-9	NA	15	TRBJ1-6	NA	TGTGCCAGCAGCTTAGAGGACCCGGGGAATTCACCCCTCCACTTT	CASSLEDPGNSPLHF
TRBV5-1	TRBD1	15	TRBJ2-7	NA	TGCGCCAGCAGCTTGGGAGGGACAGGGTCCTACGAGCAGTACTTC	CASSLGGTGSYEQYF
TRBV7-9	TRBD2	16	TRBJ2-7	NA	TGTGCCAGCAGCTTAGCGGACCTAGCGGACTCCTACGAGCAGTACTTC	CASSLADLADSYEQYF
TRBV3-1/TRBV3-2	TRBD2	17	TRBJ2-6	NA	TGTGCCAGCAGCTGGACTAGCGGGACCTCTGGGGCCAACGTCCTGACTTTC	CASSWTSGTSGANVLTF